This T cell receptor (beta chain) came from a study of cytomegalovirus exposure and HLA in healthy donors. Study summary: HLA-typed donors were the source of approximately 80 million unique TCRs, which an early data release held.

Researchers ran the PCR with 60 Vbeta and 13 Jbeta primers. Sequencing used immunoSEQ multiplex PCR; TCRdb keeps in-frame clones, though not all of them. The data contain 150,000 or so clones, roughly 86% of them seen just once; the ten biggest clones take up roughly 3.2%. In this sample, this clone turned up once. Germline-derived CDR1 and CDR2 are DFQATT and SNEGSKA (reference sequence). V was shortened by 3 bases and J by 8 bases, with 8 bases between the two germline ends. This CDR3 has 11 amino acids. The sequence came from a man younger than 35 in good health and CMV-seropositive. Sequencing was done on a sample of PBMCs. The chain combines TRBV20-1 with TRBJ2-4; D is unresolved. The CDR3 coding sequence is TGCAGTGCTAGCTCGGGTGACATTCAGTACTTC. It codes for CSASSGDIQYF.